The source of this T cell receptor (beta chain) is a study of T-cell memory formation after mild COVID-19. The overall study: The two donors had largely donor-specific TCR clusters.

This clonotype has just a few counts. The antigen is not known. The CDR3 is made up of 15 amino acids. Trimming took 6 bases from V and 2 from J, leaving 15 bases between them. Germline lookup yields CDR1 SNHLY and CDR2 FYNNEI. Study-level results: Researchers report contracting CD4+ clones mostly in CM and EM, with CD8+ clones in EMRA. Pre-infection memory held some responding clones, suggesting pre-existing cross-reactive T cells responded. Confirmation was lacking for SARS-CoV-2 specificity of second-wave clones that peaked on day 37.

TCRdb redid the calling of the 5' RACE reads with MiXCR, one entry per CDR3 protein. The repertoire has roughly 130,000 distinct CDR3 sequences, around 6.3% of them found once; the top ten carry roughly 2%. The V gene is TRBV2, the J gene TRBJ2-3; D perhaps matches TRBD1 (6 bases). The sample was PBMCs or a T cell subset sorted from them (not recorded which). The origin of this receptor is an adult woman who had mild COVID-19 (a few samples of this study predate the infection). Cell type and time point are not known. CDR3 in DNA: TGTGCCAGCAGACGCACGACAGGTTCCACAGATACGCAGTATTTT. Translation gives CASRRTTGSTDTQYF.